These 29 T cell receptor beta chains originate from one sample sequenced in a study of tumor and adjacent non-tumor tissue in lung cancer. RNA was extracted from bulk tissue without any cell sorting. A modified ARM-PCR protocol with three rounds of nested PCR amplified TCRbeta. TCRdb passed the multiplex PCR reads through MiXCR, listing each CDR3 protein once. Here the sample spans tens of thousands of distinct CDR3 sequences, under 80% being singletons. Sample: lung tumor tissue. The receptors here all came from a woman aged 45-65 years with non-small cell lung cancer.

This chain uses TRBV29-1 with TRBJ1-2; D is unclear. CDR1 and CDR2 (germline): SQVTM, ANQGSEA. Trimming removed 8 bases at V and 5 bases at J, with 18 bases between. The CDR3 has 13 amino acids. For the CDR3, the DNA is TGCAGCCTGGAAGCGGGCAGTGCATATGGCTACACCTTC. It translates to CSLEAGSAYGYTF.

This clonotype was detected ten times or more. The chain combines TRBV28 with TRBJ2-5; 12 bases map to TRBD2. CDR1 is MDHEN and CDR2 is SYDVKM in the germline V gene. The CDR3 totals 18 residues. V was clipped by 2 bases and J by 6 bases; unmatched bases: 13. The DNA of the CDR3 is TGTGCCAGCAGTTTAGGCCCCCCTAGCGGGAGGGCCTTAAAGACCCAGTACTTC. Amino acids: CASSLGPPSGRALKTQYF.

A remark on this clonotype: A read error may produce the germline difference seen at one junction end. This rearrangement joins TRBV12-3 or TRBV12-4 to TRBJ2-3; perhaps D is TRBD1 or TRBD2 (5 bases each). The CDR3 sequence is 12 residues long. CDR3 amino acids: CASSPTGTKQFF. In DNA, the CDR3 is TGCGCCAGCAGTCCAACCGGGACGAAGCAGTTTTTT.

Turning to this clonotype: The junction does not match germline at one end; this may be a read error. This chain joins TRBV11-2 and TRBJ2-7, with TRBD2 matching over 8 bases. This CDR3 has 14 amino acids. Germline lookup yields CDR1 SGHAT and CDR2 FQNNGV. In DNA, the CDR3 is TGTGCCAGCAGTTTCGGGACTAGTCTGTGTGAGCAGCACTTC. It encodes CASSFGTSLCEQHF.

A word on this clonotype: At one end the junction does not follow the germline gene, possibly because of a read error. V and J are TRBV11-3 and TRBJ1-2; D unclear. This CDR3 region has 12 residues. Germline V lookup: CDR1 SGHNT, CDR2 YENEEA. The CDR3 region is CATETGGYGYIF. CDR3 in DNA: TGTGCCACCGAGACGGGTGGCTATGGCTACATCTTC.

On this clonotype: The CDR3 does not close with the conserved phenylalanine or tryptophan, likely indicating a read error. This sequence joins TRBV11-1 and TRBJ2-5; 8 positions agree with TRBD1. CDR1 is SGHAT, CDR2 FQDESV, per germline (reference sequence). The CDR3 totals 14 residues. Unmatched junction bases numbered 9, after V lost 8 bases and J lost 4 bases. The CDR3 nucleotides read TGTGCCAGCCGCCCTGGACAGGGCGTAGAGACCCAGTACTTA. Its translation is CASRPGQGVETQYL.

As regards this clonotype: The junction shows a germline mismatch at one end, possibly a read error. The gene calls are TRBV11-2 and TRBJ2-1; 12 nucleotides line up with TRBD2. The CDR3 is 15 amino acids. CDR1 is SGHAT and CDR2 is FQNNGV in the germline V gene. The CDR3 sequence: CASSSEASGRAKQLF. In DNA form, the CDR3 reads TGTGCCAGCAGCTCAGAAGCTAGCGGGAGGGCTAAGCAGTTATTC. Full variable domain (outside the CDR3, taken from reference TRBV11-2 and TRBJ2-1): EAGVAQSPRYKIIEKRQSVAFWCNPISGHATLYWYQQILGQGPKLLIQFQNNGVVDDSQLPKDRFSAERLKGVDSTLKIQPAKLEDSAVYLCASSSEASGRAKQLFGPGTRLTVL.

The chain couples TRBV4-2 to TRBJ1-4; TRBD1 might be the D (5 bases). Trimming removed 6 bases from V and 2 bases from J, with 10 bases in between. The CDR3 is 14 residues long. The germline gives CDR1 LGHNA, CDR2 YNFKEQ. CDR3 bases: TGTGCCAGCAGTCACCAGGGTACTAATGAAAAACTGTTTTTT. Amino acid sequence: CASSHQGTNEKLFF.

Only one count was recorded for this clonotype. The chain couples TRBV6-5 to TRBJ1-2; D uncertain. Trimming removed 10 bases from V and 2 bases from J, with 8 bases in between. Germline CDR1 MNHEY, CDR2 SVGAGI. The CDR3 is 11 amino acids. The CDR3 is CAIPRNYGYTF. As DNA, the CDR3 is TGTGCCATCCCCAGGAACTATGGCTACACCTTC.

The rearrangement uses TRBV6-2 or TRBV6-3 and TRBJ2-3, with unresolved D. The V end was cut by 6 bases, the J end by 8 bases, with 18 bases between. The CDR3 sequence is 14 residues long. Germline V CDR1 and CDR2: MNHEY, SVGEGT. The CDR3 protein is CASSYGAVTITQYF. For the CDR3, the DNA is TGTGCCAGCAGCTATGGCGCTGTCACAATTACGCAGTATTTT.

In regard to this clonotype: A junction boundary mismatches the germline segment, possibly from a read error. The genes are TRBV11-2 and TRBJ2-3; no clear D gene. The CDR3 is 13 residues long. Germline V CDR1 and CDR2: SGHAT, FQNNGV. CDR3 sequence: CASCFTLLDTQYF. CDR3 coding DNA: TGTGCCAGCTGCTTTACCCTACTTGATACGCAGTATTTT.

This clonotype was seen repeatedly, ten times or more. The CDR3 protein is CSATNPGLPFNEQFF. The CDR3 DNA sequence: TGCAGTGCAACTAATCCGGGACTCCCCTTCAATGAGCAGTTCTTC. This sequence joins TRBV20-1 and TRBJ2-1; D perhaps matches TRBD2 (6 bases). Germline assignment: CDR1 DFQATT and CDR2 SNEGSKA (reference sequence). This CDR3 has 15 residues. V was clipped by 6 bases and J by 6 bases, with 21 bases between them.

This sequence joins TRBV4-1 and TRBJ1-2; TRBD1 is a possible D gene (6 bases). The CDR3 is 16 residues long. Germline CDR1 and CDR2: MGHRA and YSYEKL. Trimming pared 0 bases from V and 9 bases from J, leaving 20 bases between. CDR3 in DNA: TGCGCCAGCAGCCAAGATAGGGGCAGGGGAAGGATTAGCTACACCTTC. Its protein is CASSQDRGRGRISYTF.

The sample holds a few counts of this clonotype. An end of the junction differs from the germline gene, which may be a read error. The gene calls are TRBV20-1 and TRBJ2-1; possibly TRBD2 for D (5 bases). Germline lookup yields CDR1 DFQATT and CDR2 SNEGSKA (reference sequence). The CDR3 extends over 16 amino acids. CDR3 in amino acids: CSARESGPGSYNGQFF. CDR3 coding DNA: TGCAGTGCTAGAGAGAGCGGTCCAGGCTCCTACAATGGGCAGTTCTTC.

As concerns this clonotype: The CDR3 does not end in the conserved phenylalanine or tryptophan, so this is likely a read error. The chain recombines TRBV29-1 with TRBJ2-4; D gene uncertain. Trimming stripped 5 bases from V and 0 bases from J, with 8 bases between. The CDR3 is 13 amino acids. CDR1 and CDR2 from the germline V gene are SQVTM and ANQGSEA. CDR3 sequence: CSVLVGAKNIQYS. The CDR3, as DNA: TGCAGCGTTCTAGTGGGAGCCAAAAACATTCAGTACTCC.

This sequence joins TRBV29-1 and TRBJ2-5; 11 bases are shared with TRBD2. Germline V gene lookup returns CDR1 SQVTM and CDR2 ANQGSEA. V lost 6 bases to trimming and J lost 3 bases; unmatched junction nucleotides: 6. The CDR3 covers 14 residues. The CDR3 loop is CSVWLAGGEETQYF. CDR3 nucleotides: TGCAGCGTGTGGCTAGCGGGAGGAGAAGAGACCCAGTACTTC.

About this clonotype: At one end the junction does not follow the germline gene, possibly because of a read error. The chain couples TRBV11-2 to TRBJ2-7; 7 nucleotides align to TRBD2. This CDR3 has 17 amino acids. Germline assignment: CDR1 SGHAT and CDR2 FQNNGV. The CDR3 spells CACSLVRDGRTSYEQYF. The CDR3 DNA is TGTGCCTGCAGCTTAGTTCGGGACGGGAGGACCTCCTACGAGCAGTACTTC.

The gene calls are TRBV11-2 and TRBJ2-7; TRBD1 aligns across 7 bases. V dropped 3 bases and J dropped 10; count of bases not matched to a gene: 15. Germline loops: CDR1 SGHAT, CDR2 FQNNGV. CDR3 length: 15 amino acids. The CDR3 nucleotides read TGTGCCAGCAGCTTGGCCTGGACAGGTGGGAAAGAACAGTACTTC. It yields the protein CASSLAWTGGKEQYF.

V and J are TRBV6-1 and TRBJ2-5; 9 nucleotides line up with TRBD2. The CDR3 is made up of 17 amino acids. V gave up 9 bases and J gave up 2 bases; unmatched junction bases: 16. Germline CDR1 is MNHNS and CDR2 is SASEGT. The DNA for the CDR3 is TGTGCCAGTAGCCGAAGTGAGGCGGGAGGGTGTCAAGAGACCCAGTACTTC. As protein: CASSRSEAGGCQETQYF.

Concerning this clonotype itself: A read error may account for a junction end that differs from germline. The gene calls are TRBV4-2 and TRBJ1-1; weak D call: TRBD1 (5 bases). This CDR3 comprises 13 residues. Germline values: CDR1 LGHNA, CDR2 YNFKEQ. The CDR3 nucleotides are TGTGCAAGCAGCCAAGATCGACAGAGGGAAGCTTTCTTT. Protein product: CASSQDRQREAFF.

This chain connects TRBV6-1 to TRBJ2-2; TRBD2 matches 8 bases. Germline trimming cut 3 bases from V and 8 bases from J; bases unmatched to any gene: 11. The CDR3 sequence is 16 residues long. CDR1 is MNHNS, CDR2 SASEGT, per germline. The CDR3 sequence is CASSDDPGRVTGELFF. Here the CDR3 DNA reads TGTGCCAGCAGTGATGATCCCGGGAGGGTCACTGGGGAGCTGTTTTTT.

With respect to this clonotype: Relative to the germline gene, one junction end is altered; a read error may explain this. The chain carries TRBV4-1 and TRBJ2-2; D may match TRBD1 or TRBD2 (5 bases each). Germline CDR1 reads MGHRA; CDR2 reads YSYEKL. The CDR3 extends over 14 amino acids. In DNA form, the CDR3 reads TGCGCCAGCAGCCAGGTCTCGAACACCGGGGACCTGTTTTTT. As protein: CASSQVSNTGDLFF.

Notes on this clonotype: A junction boundary mismatches the germline segment, possibly from a read error. The chain is built from TRBV12-3 or TRBV12-4 and TRBJ1-2, with 7 bases identical to TRBD1. CDR3 length: 13 amino acids. CDR3 protein: CASSLRDSDGYTF. The CDR3 nucleotides read TGTGCCAGCAGTCTGAGGGACAGCGATGGTTACACCTTC.

Comments on this clonotype: At one boundary the junction diverges from the germline segment, which might be a read error. The chain carries TRBV6-6 and TRBJ2-7; D not resolved. This CDR3 region has 12 residues. Germline values: CDR1 MNHNY, CDR2 SVGAGI (reference sequence). For the CDR3, the DNA is TGTGTCAGCAGTTTCGCGATCTACGAGCAGTACTTC. Translated, it gives CVSSFAIYEQYF.

Notes on this clonotype: One junction end disagrees with the germline gene, perhaps due to a read error. This chain links TRBV20-1 with TRBJ2-6; 7 bases are a match to TRBD1. CDR3 length: 18 amino acids. CDR1 and CDR2 (germline): DFQATT, SNEGSKA (reference sequence). As DNA, the CDR3 is TGCAGTGTTGGCAGGGACAGCTTCTCTTCCTCTGGAGCCAACGTCCTGACTTTC. This encodes CSVGRDSFSSSGANVLTF.

This clonotype occurred a few times. The chain is built from TRBV12-5 and TRBJ2-3, with 9 bases that match TRBD2. There are 14 residues in the CDR3. Trimming took 6 bases from V and 1 from J; bases not matched to a gene: 2. Germline lookup yields CDR1 LGHNT and CDR2 FRNRAP. The CDR3 is CASGTSGRTDTQYF. CDR3 nucleotide sequence: TGTGCTAGTGGGACTAGCGGACGCACAGATACGCAGTATTTT.

As regards this clonotype: It is likely a read error, because the conserved phenylalanine at the end of the CDR3 is missing. The DNA is omitted, as the CDR3 cannot be located on it reliably, and the CDR3 follows TCRdb's listing. This chain uses TRBV6-5 with TRBJ1-1. Germline V gene sequence: CDR1 MNHEY, CDR2 SVGAGI. The CDR3 is 9 amino acids long, termini counted. The CDR3 loop is CASLGGDLS.

On this clonotype itself: An end of the junction differs from the germline gene, which may be a read error. V and J are TRBV12-3 or TRBV12-4 and TRBJ2-7, with 7 bases identical to TRBD2. The CDR3 totals 13 residues. The CDR3 nucleotides read TGTGTCAGCAGTAATGCGGGGGACCTCGAACAGTACTTC. Protein: CVSSNAGDLEQYF.

To note about this clonotype: An end of the junction does not agree with germline; a read error may underlie this. This sequence joins TRBV20-1 and TRBJ2-6; 7 bases fit TRBD2. Germline CDR1 DFQATT, CDR2 SNEGSKA (reference sequence). The CDR3 contains 14 residues. The CDR3 DNA follows: TGCAGTGCTAGGTCGGGGGGTGAGTCCAACGACCTGACTTTC. The encoded protein is CSARSGGESNDLTF.